The entry that follows covers one T cell receptor beta chain sequence. The antigen remains undetermined. Sequencing used immunoSEQ multiplex PCR; TCRdb keeps in-frame clones, though not all of them. The sample lists about 70,000 clones, 88% occurring once. The sample comes from a study of T cell responses to AZD1222 COVID-19 vaccine. Study-wide points: It was only after the peak T cell response that any repertoires were sampled. White British donors predominated, females outnumbered males, and clonal diversity was possibly underestimated.

The V gene end was trimmed by 5 bases and the J gene end by 2 bases; junction bases not matched to a gene: 10. The germline V gene encodes CDR1 SGHVS and CDR2 FQNEAQ. CDR3 size: 18 residues. The sample consisted of peripheral blood, taken 28 days after the second dose of the MenACWY control vaccine. The clonotype was recovered from an adult who received the MenACWY meningococcal vaccine as a control. This chain connects TRBV7-8 to TRBJ2-4, with 12 bases fitting TRBD1. The CDR3 DNA sequence: TGTGCCAGCAGCCGAGGGACAGGGGGCGCGTTCCCCAAAAACATTCAGTACTTC. It translates to CASSRGTGGAFPKNIQYF. Drawing the rest from reference TRBV7-8 and TRBJ2-4, the complete variable domain is GAGVSQSPRYKVAKRGQDVALRCDPISGHVSLFWYQQALGQGPEFLTYFQNEAQLDKSGLPSDRFFAERPEGSVSTLKIQRTQQEDSAVYLCASSRGTGGAFPKNIQYFGAGTRLSVL.